What follows are 19 T cell receptor beta chains derived from one specimen sequenced in a study of spatial heterogeneity in lung cancer. Overall study findings and caveats: Counts of expanded alpha and beta TCRs within tumors tracked the tumor nonsynonymous mutation count.

What these receptors recognize is not known. One entry per CDR3 protein results from TCRdb running MiXCR on the 5' RACE reads. The repertoire holds some 15,000 distinct CDR3 sequences, with approximately 4.5% as singletons. Time point defined: sample taken at primary tumor resection. The material was lung tumor tissue, obtained at surgery. Receptors were obtained from a female donor with early-stage non-small cell lung cancer.

This clonotype was observed many times. The chain uses TRBV12-3 or TRBV12-4 and TRBJ1-1; D not certain. This CDR3 spans 12 amino acids. V was trimmed by 5 bases and J by 5 bases, leaving 9 bases between them. The CDR3 here is CASSHTGTEAFF. CDR3 bases: TGTGCCAGCAGTCATACGGGGACTGAAGCTTTCTTT.

In its sample, this clonotype is medium-sized. This CDR3 reads CASSYSGETQYF. The CDR3 DNA is TGTGCCAGCAGTTACTCGGGGGAGACCCAGTACTTC. The rearrangement joins TRBV6-6 to TRBJ2-5; D is unclear. CDR1 is MNHNY and CDR2 is SVGAGI in the germline V gene (reference sequence). CDR3 length equals 12 residues. V was clipped by 0 bases and J by 5 bases, with 4 bases between them.

This clonotype appeared many times. The chain uses TRBV7-2 and TRBJ1-4; no clear D. The CDR3 consists of 15 residues. Germline V lookup: CDR1 SGHTA, CDR2 FQGNSA. V lost 2 bases to trimming and J lost 0 bases, with 7 bases between them. For the CDR3, the DNA is TGTGCCAGCAGCTTACAGACTGCAACTAATGAAAAACTGTTTTTT. Translation: CASSLQTATNEKLFF. The full variable domain, with the rest looked up from reference TRBV7-2 and TRBJ1-4, is GAGVSQSPSNKVTEKGKDVELRCDPISGHTALYWYRQSLGQGLEFLIYFQGNSAPDKSGLPSDRFSAERTGGSVSTLTIQRTQQEDSAVYLCASSLQTATNEKLFFGSGTQLSVL.

The CDR3 here is CASSPAVGFGETQYF. The CDR3 DNA reads TGTGCCAGCAGCCCCGCGGTGGGTTTCGGGGAGACCCAGTACTTC. This chain uses TRBV7-6 with TRBJ2-5; D is unclear. V was clipped by 5 bases and J by 5 bases, with 18 bases between them. The germline CDR1 and CDR2 sequences are SGHVS and FNYEAQ. The CDR3 covers 15 residues.

This clonotype was recorded only once. The junction does not match germline at one end; this may be a read error. The chain carries TRBV3-1 and TRBJ2-2; D is possibly TRBD1 (6 bases). In germline, CDR1 is LGHDT, CDR2 YNNKEL (reference sequence). CDR3 length equals 16 residues. CDR3 loop: CASSQVGGSNTGELIF. The DNA for the CDR3 is TGTGCCAGCAGCCAAGTAGGGGGATCGAACACCGGGGAGCTGATTTTT. Full variable domain (rest looked up from reference TRBV3-1 and TRBJ2-2): DTAVSQTPKYLVTQMGNDKSIKCEQNLGHDTMYWYKQDSKKFLKIMFSYNNKELIINETVPNRFSPKSPDKAHLNLHINSLELGDSAVYFCASSQVGGSNTGELIFGEGSRLTVL.

The rearrangement joins TRBV10-1 to TRBJ1-1; tentatively, D is TRBD1 (5 bases). The CDR3 consists of 14 residues. V dropped 1 base and J dropped 5 bases, with 11 bases sitting between them. The germline V gene has CDR1 WNHNN and CDR2 SYGVQD (reference sequence). Here the CDR3 DNA reads TGCGCCAGCAGTGAGTTGAGGGGAGCAACTGAAGCTTTCTTT. The encoded protein is CASSELRGATEAFF.

This clonotype came up many times. The chain has TRBV6-2 or TRBV6-3 and TRBJ1-1; D call uncertain. CDR1 is MNHEY and CDR2 is SVGEGT in the germline V gene. This CDR3 comprises 13 residues. The ends were cut back, 2 bases at V and 4 bases at J, with 8 bases in the middle. The CDR3 region is CASSYGFGTEAFF. DNA of the CDR3: TGTGCCAGCAGTTACGGGTTTGGCACTGAAGCTTTCTTT.

This clonotype was counted many times. V is TRBV5-1 and J is TRBJ2-3, with D possibly matching TRBD1 (5 bases). The CDR3 is 16 residues long. V lost 0 bases to trimming and J lost 2 bases, with 13 bases between them. Germline V lookup: CDR1 SGHRS, CDR2 YFSETQ. The CDR3 region has the DNA TGCGCCAGCAGCTTGGCCGCCAGGGTGGACACAGATACGCAGTATTTT. Its translation: CASSLAARVDTDTQYF. Together with reference TRBV5-1 and TRBJ2-3, the CDR3 gives the full variable domain: KAGVTQTPRYLIKTRGQQVTLSCSPISGHRSVSWYQQTPGQGLQFLFEYFSETQRNKGNFPGRFSGRQFSNSRSEMNVSTLELGDSALYLCASSLAARVDTDTQYFGPGTRLTVL.

This rearrangement joins TRBV3-2 to TRBJ1-5; the D segment call TRBD1 is taken from the table without a DNA check. TRBV3-2 corresponds to a pseudogene. The CDR3 contains 15 residues. The CDR3 nucleotides read TGTGCCAGCAGCCAAGAGCAGGGAAGGGATCAGCCCCAGCATTTT. The encoded protein is CASSQEQGRDQPQHF.

This clonotype has at least ten counts. The V call is TRBV5-1, the J call TRBJ2-3; D remains unclear. Trimming removed 3 bases at V and 0 bases at J, with 14 bases between. CDR3 size: 16 residues. Germline assignment: CDR1 SGHRS and CDR2 YFSETQ. The CDR3 region has the DNA TGCGCCAGCAGCTCCACGGGCGACCCCAGCACAGATACGCAGTATTTT. This gives the protein CASSSTGDPSTDTQYF.

Ten or more counts support this clonotype. This chain connects TRBV9 to TRBJ2-5; D is perhaps TRBD2 (5 bases). CDR1 SGDLS and CDR2 YYNGEE come from the germline V gene. V was cut by 4 bases and J by 4 bases, with 14 bases left in between. CDR3 length: 14 amino acids. For the CDR3, the DNA is TGTGCCAGCAGCCCGGACCCGGGGAGAGAGACCCAGTACTTC. This sequence encodes CASSPDPGRETQYF.

In its sample, this clonotype was seen many times. The rearrangement links TRBV25-1 to TRBJ1-2; D ambiguous. Germline V lookup: CDR1 MGHDK, CDR2 SYGVNS. Trimming stripped 4 bases from V and 0 bases from J, with 12 bases between. The CDR3 is 15 amino acids. The CDR3 DNA reads TGTGCCAGCAGTGGTTGGGCGGTAGCTAACTATGGCTACACCTTC. This gives the protein CASSGWAVANYGYTF.

Relative to its sample, this clonotype is medium-sized. The gene calls are TRBV9 and TRBJ1-2, with 8 positions matching TRBD1. The germline CDR1 and CDR2 sequences are SGDLS and YYNGEE. The V segment lost 0 bases and the J segment 8 bases; nucleotides outside the gene matches: 3. This CDR3 comprises 13 residues. In DNA form, the CDR3 reads TGTGCCAGCAGCGTAGGAGGGACAGGCGGCTACACCTTC. It yields the protein CASSVGGTGGYTF.

This clonotype is medium-sized in the sample. V and J are TRBV10-2 and TRBJ1-2, with D maybe TRBD1 (5 bases). Germline lookup yields CDR1 WSHSY and CDR2 SAAADI. Trimming left V 3 bases short and J 8 bases short, with 16 bases between. There are 14 residues in the CDR3. CDR3 sequence (DNA): TGCGCCAGCAGTGAAGAGCTTCCAAAGGGGGGCTACACCTTC. Translation gives CASSEELPKGGYTF.

This clonotype was seen more than once but under ten times. The rearrangement uses TRBV6-6 and TRBJ1-5; unclear D gene. Germline V gene data show CDR1 as MNHNY and CDR2 as SVGAGI (reference sequence). V lost 7 bases to trimming and J lost 4 bases, with 14 bases between them. CDR3 length: 14 amino acids. CDR3 loop: CASIEAARNQPQHF. CDR3 nucleotides: TGTGCCAGCATAGAGGCGGCGAGGAATCAGCCCCAGCATTTT.

The chain couples TRBV7-8 to TRBJ1-2; unclear D gene. The germline V gene encodes CDR1 SGHVS and CDR2 FQNEAQ. The length of the CDR3 is 13 residues. Trimming cost V 5 bases and J 3 bases, with 10 bases left between them. CDR3 sequence: CASSNLTDYGYTF. As DNA, the CDR3 is TGTGCCAGCAGCAACCTAACCGACTATGGCTACACCTTC.

In its sample, this clonotype was seen many times. The rearrangement links TRBV11-2 to TRBJ2-6; no clear D. CDR1 is SGHAT, CDR2 FQNNGV, per germline. V was cut by 5 bases and J by 8 bases, with 7 bases left in between. This CDR3 has 12 amino acids. The CDR3 nucleotides read TGTGCCAGCAGCGATGGCCCCAACGTCCTGACTTTC. It codes for CASSDGPNVLTF.

This clonotype has a count of ten or more. V and J are TRBV7-3 and TRBJ1-4; the D is unclear. The CDR3 is 11 amino acids. V was clipped by 4 bases and J by 12 bases, with 9 bases between them. From germline, CDR1 is SGHTA and CDR2 FQGTGA. The CDR3 DNA reads TGTGCCAGCAGCTCGGGCGGGGAACTGTTTTTT. It encodes CASSSGGELFF.

This clonotype was counted at least ten times. V and J are TRBV5-1 and TRBJ1-6; D perhaps matches TRBD1 (5 bases). The CDR3 totals 13 residues. CDR1 and CDR2 (germline): SGHRS, YFSETQ. Trimming pared 0 bases from V and 8 bases from J, leaving 6 bases between. The CDR3 loop reads CASSLVQDSPLHF. CDR3 bases: TGCGCCAGCAGCTTGGTACAGGATTCACCCCTCCACTTT.